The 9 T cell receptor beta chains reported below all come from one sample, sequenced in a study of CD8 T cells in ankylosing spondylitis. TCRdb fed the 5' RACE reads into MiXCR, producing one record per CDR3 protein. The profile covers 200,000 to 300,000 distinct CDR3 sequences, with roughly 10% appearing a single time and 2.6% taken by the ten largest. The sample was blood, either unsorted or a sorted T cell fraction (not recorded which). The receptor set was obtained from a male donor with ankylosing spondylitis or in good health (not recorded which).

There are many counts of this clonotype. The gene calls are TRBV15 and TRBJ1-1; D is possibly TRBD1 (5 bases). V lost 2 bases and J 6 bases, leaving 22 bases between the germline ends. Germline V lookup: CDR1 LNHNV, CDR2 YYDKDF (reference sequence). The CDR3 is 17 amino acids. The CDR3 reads CATSRMAGAGVPAEAFF. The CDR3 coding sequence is TGTGCCACCAGCAGAATGGCCGGGGCGGGTGTCCCCGCTGAAGCTTTCTTT.

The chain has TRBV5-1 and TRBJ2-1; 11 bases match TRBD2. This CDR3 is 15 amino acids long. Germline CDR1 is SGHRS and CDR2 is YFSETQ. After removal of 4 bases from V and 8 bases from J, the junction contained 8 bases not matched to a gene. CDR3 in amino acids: CASSKLAGGLDEQFF. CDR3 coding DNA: TGCGCCAGCAGCAAGCTAGCGGGAGGACTCGATGAGCAGTTCTTC.

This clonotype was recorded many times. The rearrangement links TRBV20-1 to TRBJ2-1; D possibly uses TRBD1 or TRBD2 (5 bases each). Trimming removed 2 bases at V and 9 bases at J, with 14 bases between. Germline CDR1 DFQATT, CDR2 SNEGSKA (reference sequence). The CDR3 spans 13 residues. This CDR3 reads CSARNPQRGEQFF. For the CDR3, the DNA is TGCAGTGCTAGAAATCCTCAGAGGGGTGAGCAGTTCTTC.

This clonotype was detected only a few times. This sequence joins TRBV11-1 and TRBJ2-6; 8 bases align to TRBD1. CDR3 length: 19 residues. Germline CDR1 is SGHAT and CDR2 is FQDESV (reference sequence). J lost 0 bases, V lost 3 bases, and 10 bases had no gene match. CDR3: CASSFQPGQAYSGANVLTF. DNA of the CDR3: TGTGCCAGCAGCTTCCAGCCGGGACAGGCCTACTCTGGGGCCAACGTCCTGACTTTC.

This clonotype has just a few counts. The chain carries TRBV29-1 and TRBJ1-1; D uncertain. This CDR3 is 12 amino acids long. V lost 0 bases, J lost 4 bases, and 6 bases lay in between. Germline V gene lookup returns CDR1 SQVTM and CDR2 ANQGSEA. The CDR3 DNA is TGCAGCGTTGAAGAGTATCTCACTGAAGCTTTCTTT. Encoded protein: CSVEEYLTEAFF.

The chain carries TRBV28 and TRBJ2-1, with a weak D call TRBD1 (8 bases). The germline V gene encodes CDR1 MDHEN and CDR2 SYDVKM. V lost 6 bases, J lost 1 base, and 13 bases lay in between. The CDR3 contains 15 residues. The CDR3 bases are TGTGCCAGCAGGTACAGGGGGGGATCCTACAATGAGCAGTTCTTC. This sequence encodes CASRYRGGSYNEQFF. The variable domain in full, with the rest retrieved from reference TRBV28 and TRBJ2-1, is DVKVTQSSRYLVKRTGEKVFLECVQDMDHENMFWYRQDPGLGLRLIYFSYDVKMKEKGDIPEGYSVSREKKERFSLILESASTNQTSMYLCASRYRGGSYNEQFFGPGTRLTVL.

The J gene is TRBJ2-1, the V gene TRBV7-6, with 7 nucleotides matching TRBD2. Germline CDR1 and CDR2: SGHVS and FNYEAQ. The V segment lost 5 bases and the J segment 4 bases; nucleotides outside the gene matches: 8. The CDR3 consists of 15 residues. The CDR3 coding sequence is TGTGCCAGCAGCCTCCGGCTAGCGGTATACAATGAGCAGTTCTTC. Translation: CASSLRLAVYNEQFF.

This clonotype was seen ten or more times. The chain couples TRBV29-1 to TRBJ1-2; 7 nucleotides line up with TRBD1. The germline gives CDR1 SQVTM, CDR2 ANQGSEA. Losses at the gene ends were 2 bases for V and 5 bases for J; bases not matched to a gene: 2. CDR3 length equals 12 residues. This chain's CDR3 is CSVEKQGYGYTF. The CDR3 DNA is TGCAGCGTTGAAAAACAGGGGTATGGCTACACCTTC.

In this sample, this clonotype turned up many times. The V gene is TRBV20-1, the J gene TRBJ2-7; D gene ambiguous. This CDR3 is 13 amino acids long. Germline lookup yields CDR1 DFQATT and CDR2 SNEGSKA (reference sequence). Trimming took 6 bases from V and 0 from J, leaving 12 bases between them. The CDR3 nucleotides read TGCAGTGCCGTTCCCTGGGACTCCTACGAGCAGTACTTC. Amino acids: CSAVPWDSYEQYF.